This T cell receptor (beta chain) came from a study of T-cell reconstitution after alpha-beta-depleted transplantation in children. Ten or more counts support this clonotype. What it recognizes is unknown. Study results and caveats: It was surviving recipient T cells and thymic progenitors that gave some patients high TCRbeta diversity at day 60. The authors attributed T-cell counts and diversity one year after transplant mostly to newly produced T cells.

This CDR3 comprises 13 residues. CDR1 is SQVTM and CDR2 is ANQGSEA in the germline V gene. V was clipped by 4 bases and J by 8 bases, with 15 bases between them. TCRbeta library construction was performed incorporating unique molecular identifiers. MiXCR was run by TCRdb on the PCR reads, yielding one entry per CDR3 protein. The data contain about 300,000 distinct CDR3 sequences, 6.5% to 9% of them singletons. The TCR sequence derives from a female patient between 2 and 15 years old who had a stem cell transplant for Fanconi anemia, so the T cells may come from the graft donor. This specimen consisted of peripheral blood, obtained 360 days after TCRalphabeta/CD19-depleted stem cell transplant. The V call is TRBV29-1, the J call TRBJ2-1; D is unresolved. The CDR3 region has the DNA TGCAGCGTTGTGGGCCCAGACCTCCATGAGCAGTTCTTC. Translated: CSVVGPDLHEQFF.